These 9 T cell receptor beta chains were sequenced from one sample in a study of T cells in Graves' hyperthyroidism and ophthalmopathy. From RNA transcripts, TCR beta CDR3 regions were amplified. Researchers ran a first-round RT-PCR on the TCR CDR3 using the HTBI primer set. Each CDR3 protein gets one entry after TCRdb re-called the multiplex PCR reads with MiXCR. Among about 99,000 distinct CDR3 sequences listed, about half were seen once. Sequencing used blood. Receptors originate from a man in his forties or fifties with Graves' hyperthyroidism.

The chain combines TRBV5-6 with TRBJ2-5; D gene unclear. Germline V gives CDR1 SGHDT, CDR2 YYEEEE. The V and J ends lost 5 bases and 0 bases respectively, with 11 bases between them. The CDR3 contains 14 residues. The CDR3 sequence: CASSSMGNQETQYF. For the CDR3, the DNA is TGTGCCAGCAGTAGCATGGGGAACCAAGAGACCCAGTACTTC.

Worth noting for this clonotype: It is likely a read error, because the conserved phenylalanine at the end of the CDR3 is missing. The V and J genes are TRBV15 and TRBJ2-1; tentative D call: TRBD1 (5 bases). Germline assignment: CDR1 LNHNV and CDR2 YYDKDF (reference sequence). Deletions cut 5 bases from V and 6 bases from J, with 11 bases between. This CDR3 has 13 residues. In DNA form, the CDR3 reads TGTGCCACCAGCGTACAGGCTCGCAATGAGCAGTTCCCC. This gives the protein CATSVQARNEQFP.

In its sample, this clonotype was seen many times. V usage is TRBV20-1 and J usage is TRBJ2-1; maybe TRBD1 (6 bases). Trimming cost V 4 bases and J 4 bases, with 23 bases left between them. The CDR3 covers 17 residues. Germline V gene data show CDR1 as DFQATT and CDR2 as SNEGSKA (reference sequence). CDR3 nucleotide sequence: TGCAGTGCTACCCGCCGGAGTGGGGGCCGCGGGTACAATGAGCAGTTCTTC. Its translation is CSATRRSGGRGYNEQFF.

V and J are TRBV20-1 and TRBJ2-7, with 7 bases identical to TRBD2. The CDR3 length is 14 residues. Trimming removed 6 bases from V and 0 bases from J; junction bases left unmatched: 8. Germline V gene sequence: CDR1 DFQATT, CDR2 SNEGSKA (reference sequence). This chain's CDR3 is CSAAWREISYEQYF. The DNA of the CDR3 is TGCAGTGCCGCGTGGCGGGAGATCTCCTACGAGCAGTACTTC.

The J gene is TRBJ2-7, the V gene TRBV20-1, with 7 bases lining up with TRBD2. CDR3 length equals 16 residues. Germline CDR1 and CDR2: DFQATT and SNEGSKA (reference sequence). Trimming at V came to 3 bases and at J to 3 bases, leaving 14 bases not matched to a gene. DNA of the CDR3: TGCAGTGCTAGGGGGGTTAGCGGGCCCGATGACTACGAGCAGTACTTC. Translating gives CSARGVSGPDDYEQYF.

This clonotype has more than one count but fewer than ten. This chain connects TRBV7-9 to TRBJ2-7; unclear D gene. V lost 8 bases and J 0 bases, leaving 11 bases between the germline ends. CDR1 and CDR2 from the germline V gene are SEHNR and FQNEAQ (reference sequence). This CDR3 has 13 residues. DNA for the CDR3: TGTGCCAGCTCTCACGACTCCTCCTACGAGCAGTACTTC. It encodes CASSHDSSYEQYF.

The genes are TRBV7-9 and TRBJ1-6; D unclear. CDR3 length: 13 amino acids. Germline V gene lookup returns CDR1 SEHNR and CDR2 FQNEAQ (reference sequence). V dropped 4 bases and J dropped 6 bases, with 7 bases sitting between them. CDR3 sequence reads: CASSSGSNSPLHF. CDR3 coding DNA: TGTGCCAGCAGCTCCGGGAGTAATTCACCCCTCCACTTT.

Points on this clonotype: This may arise from a read error, as a much more abundant clone is one base away. This chain connects TRBV6-5 to TRBJ1-3; no clear D gene. The germline gives CDR1 MNHEY, CDR2 SVGAGI. CDR3 length equals 15 residues. The CDR3 protein is CASSYEAGSGSTIYF. CDR3 sequence (DNA): TGTGCCAGCAGTTACGAGGCAGGCTCAGGAAGCACCATATATTTT.

A remark on this clonotype: With a much larger clone just one base away, this may be a read error. The conserved phenylalanine or tryptophan normally closing the CDR3 is absent here, so this likely arose from a read error. The CDR3 loop reads CASKPKVGPSPLHL. In DNA, the CDR3 is TGTGCCAGCAAGCCGAAGGTTGGTCCCTCACCCCTCCACCTT. The chain has TRBV24-1 and TRBJ1-6; D is undetermined. The ends were cut back, 11 bases at V and 10 bases at J, with 20 bases in the middle. In germline, CDR1 is KGHDR, CDR2 SFDVKD. The CDR3 runs to 14 residues.